A selection of T cell receptor beta chains follows, all from one sample in a study of blood T cell repertoires in COVID-19. Measured with immunoSEQ multiplex PCR; TCRdb has only the in-frame clones, and not every one. The sample has 200,000 to 250,000 clones; 75% to 85% are singletons. Source material: peripheral blood. The origin of the receptors is a human donor in a cohort sampled during active COVID-19. The conserved cysteine and the conserved F or W are not part of the CDR3 here.

v_call: TRBV2
j_call: TRBJ2-1
cdr3_aa: ASRDTGEQF

v_call: TRBV4-1
j_call: TRBJ2-1
cdr3_aa: ASSQDFPDSLYSYNEQF

v_call: TRBV7-3
j_call: TRBJ2-3
cdr3_aa: ASSLEAVRTDTQY

v_call: TRBV28
j_call: TRBJ2-5
cdr3_aa: ASSSTSGVETQY

v_call: TRBV2
j_call: TRBJ1-1
cdr3_aa: ASRRTGLFEAF

v_call: TRBV5-5
j_call: TRBJ2-3
cdr3_aa: ASSCWTEGVSDTQY

v_call: TRBV10-3
j_call: TRBJ1-1
cdr3_aa: AIRSQGERTEAF

v_call: TRBV20-1
j_call: TRBJ1-3
cdr3_aa: SASFGRESGNTIY

v_call: TRBV6-5
j_call: TRBJ1-4
cdr3_aa: ASSSWGENEKLF

v_call: TRBV28
j_call: TRBJ1-1
cdr3_aa: ASSPTGEPWEAF